This record covers a single T cell receptor (beta chain). The antigen remains undetermined. This entry belongs to a study of T cells after posttransplantation cyclophosphamide. Cells defined as naive were viable CD3+CD4+ or CD3+CD8+ and CCR7+CD45RA+CD45RO-CD95-CD27+CD28+. Regarding the study as a whole: Donor CD8+ memory clones often dominated recipient blood repertoires at later times. Skin or GI-infiltrating T cells shared few TRB sequences with blood.

Per germline, CDR1 MDHEN and CDR2 SYDVKM. The CDR3 spans 15 residues. The trim removed 6 bases at V and 10 bases at J, leaving 12 bases unmatched. TCRdb keeps only in-frame clones here, not all; method: immunoSEQ multiplex PCR. The data contain 1,500 to 2,500 clones, about 95% of them seen just once; the ten biggest clones take up 1.2% to 1.5%. Sequencing was done on a sample of naive CD8+ T cells sorted from PBMCs. This clonotype was sampled from a woman in her sixties or seventies in good health, CMV-negative, and a related stem cell transplant donor. The genes are TRBV28 and TRBJ2-1; the match to TRBD2 covers 10 bases. The CDR3 DNA follows: TGTGCCAGCAGCTCAAGCGGGAGGGCCCTCAGAGAGCAGTTCTTC. Protein: CASSSSGRALREQFF.